This T cell receptor (beta chain) was observed in a study of blood T cells in healthy people across ages (dated by TCRdb to about 2015). General notes on the study: In model experiments, roughly one uniquely barcoded TCR beta cDNA molecule per two T cells was captured by template switching. The study measured age-related changes in TCR beta repertoire diversity using deep sequencing normalized with unique cDNA molecular identifiers. Four age groups were formed from the donors: young (average approximately 15 years), middle-aged (approximately 39), aged (roughly 59) and long-lived (around 80). To avoid experimental bias, donors of different ages were distributed randomly across sequencing lanes. The study analyzed two additional independent replicas of 1 million unique cDNA reads from the same blood draw for two donors, one aged 18 to 30 and one aged 80 or older.

This clonotype was seen a handful of times. Which antigen it targets is not known. Nothing much larger sits one base from this clone, and base qualities are not available. Library preparation used 5' RACE. Sequencing was carried out with an Illumina HiSeq 2500. A second PCR of roughly 7 to 11 cycles was performed with a sample-barcoded 5' primer and a J-beta primer mix. A template-switch 5' adaptor carrying 12 random nucleotides introduced a unique molecular identifier onto each TCR beta cDNA molecule. At least 2.5 million CDR3-containing paired-end reads were obtained from each sample. First-strand cDNA was synthesized from all RNA with the Mint cDNA synthesis kit, primed by a TRBC-specific oligonucleotide. Following uracil-DNA glycosylase treatment, all cDNA underwent a first 18-cycle PCR with the universal primers M1SS and BC2_uni_R. The original pipeline was this. For normalization, 1 million high-quality reads, each with a distinct molecular identifier, were randomly selected from each sample. Instead of being binned into consensus sequences, reads that shared molecular identifiers were thrown out. MiTCR, with a Q25 quality threshold and the strictest error-elimination algorithm, was used for CDR3 identification, clonotype clustering and error correction. Lower-bound total TCR beta diversity was estimated with a nonparametric unseen species model using Euler transformation. TCRdb took the public reads, trimmed them with fastp at Q25, ran MiXCR for clone calling and kept in-frame beta chains. Rows merge per CDR3 protein into single entries with the most common DNA and genes. These V and J calls are TCRdb output, not the study's own analysis. This sample has roughly 800,000 distinct CDR3 sequences in its table, and 36% of those were observed once. The ten largest clones take up approximately 13% of the sample.

Overall study outcomes, separate from this receptor: The long-lived group showed more naive CD4+ T cells, fewer expanded clones and increased TCR diversity than the aged group, suggesting age selection. Bulk unsorted PBMC profiling prevented conclusive comparison of naive and antigen-experienced compartments. Observed TCR beta diversity per million T cells fell roughly linearly with age, and a significant reduction was already apparent by age roughly 40. Because donor CMV infection status was unknown, age-related changes in expanded clonotypes were potentially confounded. A strong correlation was found between observed TCR beta diversity and the percentage of naive T cells measured by flow cytometry. Estimates of total diversity from one million sequenced T cells were regarded as lower bounds and underestimates.

The donors were 40 or so Caucasian individuals from Russia, aged roughly 6 to 90 years, who were systemically healthy. Each donor gave ten milliliters of peripheral blood, collected into EDTA-treated Vacutainer tubes. PBMCs were isolated by Ficoll-Paque density-gradient centrifugation, with at least 6 million obtained per sample. Total RNA was extracted from PBMCs with Trizol reagent, with at least 6 micrograms obtained per sample. Naive CD45RAhigh/CD27high T cell percentages were measured by flow cytometry on a PBMC aliquot from every donor. Unmatched junction bases come to 9, with V trimmed by 5 bases and J by 2 bases. The CDR3 contains 15 residues, cysteine and phenylalanine counted. Only the CDR3 portion is preserved as DNA: 45 bases, with reading frame beginning at the first base. CDR1 and CDR2 are read off the germline V gene (reference sequence) as DFQATT and SNEGSKA.

This chain joins TRBV20-1 to TRBJ2-3, and 8 junctional nucleotides match TRBD1. Material for sequencing was blood. The sequence was obtained from a man younger than 30 in good health. The CDR3 protein: CSAQDRVVDTDTQYF. DNA sequence: TGCAGTGCTCAGGACAGGGTAGTTGACACAGATACGCAGTATTTT.